In its sample, the clone carrying this T cell receptor (beta chain) was seen many times. The method was immunoSEQ multiplex PCR; TCRdb's version includes in-frame clones alone and lacks a portion of them. Altogether 50,000 or so clones are present, roughly 82% being singletons, with the ten largest covering approximately 4.7%. The data derive from a study of PD-L1 blockade in urothelial cancer. The CDR3 covers 12 residues. Looked up from germline, CDR1 is SGHNT and CDR2 is YENEEA. Deletions cut 4 bases from V and 6 bases from J, with 6 bases between. This TCR came from a man between 65 and 79 years old with urothelial cancer. The source was PBMCs, collected around atezolizumab (anti-PD-L1) treatment. The genes are TRBV11-3 and TRBJ2-2; tentatively, D is TRBD2 (5 bases). The CDR3 region has the DNA TGTGCCAGCAGCTATAGCGCCGGGGAGCTGTTTTTT. Protein sequence: CASSYSAGELFF.